This T cell receptor (beta chain) was captured in a study of beta chain features in type 1 diabetes. Regarding this clone: The antigen remains unidentified.

The CDR3 sequence is 14 residues long. From germline, CDR1 is MRHNA and CDR2 SNTAGT. The V end was cut by 6 bases, the J end by 2 bases, with 13 bases between. Of the isolated RNA, all was reverse transcribed, and so the sequenced material was expressed TCRB transcripts. The repertoire was sequenced with immunoSEQ multiplex PCR; TCRdb's copy has only in-frame clones and lacks some. Among some 150,000 clones listed, around 8.7% were seen once. Overall study results and limits: Still unanswered here is whether HLA type influences TCRB rearrangement.

The origin of this receptor is a man aged 18 to 29 in good health. J is TRBJ1-1 and V is TRBV6-4, with D unclear. Sequenced sample: central memory CD4+ T cells from blood. DNA of the CDR3: TGTGCCAGCAGGCGGGAAGAATCTAACACTGAAGCTTTCTTT. Translated, it gives CASRREESNTEAFF.